Listed below are T cell receptor beta chains from one sample, sequenced in a study of blood T cell repertoires in COVID-19. Method: immunoSEQ multiplex PCR; TCRdb's copy keeps in-frame clones and lacks some. The sample shows 300,000 to 400,000 clones, just over 85% of them seen only once. The sample taken for sequencing was PBMCs or T cells enriched from blood (not recorded which). The receptor set was obtained from a woman between 35 and 50 years old with acute COVID-19. Each CDR3 is given with its conserved first and last residue. The order of the fields is CDR3 DNA, CDR3 protein, clone size, V gene, D gene, J gene. A D gene is named only where the DNA matches it firmly. A row's size may be missing; if present it is once, few, many or a size class.

CDR3 DNA: TGCGCCAGCAGCTTGGGGCCCAGCGGGGGAGGTTTAGGAGATACGCAGTATTTT
CDR3 protein: CASSLGPSGGGLGDTQYF
clone size: NA
V gene: TRBV5-1
D gene: TRBD2
J gene: TRBJ2-3

CDR3 DNA: TGTGCCAGCAGTCGGACTAGCAGCCAAGAGACCCAGTACTTC
CDR3 protein: CASSRTSSQETQYF
clone size: NA
V gene: TRBV2
D gene: TRBD2
J gene: TRBJ2-5

CDR3 DNA: TGTGCCAGCAGTGAAGGGGGCGGTCGGACCTCCTACGAGCAGTACTTC
CDR3 protein: CASSEGGGRTSYEQYF
clone size: once
V gene: TRBV6-1
D gene: NA
J gene: TRBJ2-7

CDR3 DNA: TGTGCCAGCAGCCAAACCGGGACAGAACACTTC
CDR3 protein: CASSQTGTEHF
clone size: NA
V gene: TRBV3-1/TRBV3-2
D gene: TRBD1
J gene: TRBJ2-7

CDR3 DNA: TGTGCCAGCAGGGACACTGGGGGGGTCGATGAGCAGTTCTTC
CDR3 protein: CASRDTGGVDEQFF
clone size: NA
V gene: TRBV6-4
D gene: TRBD2
J gene: TRBJ2-1

CDR3 DNA: TGCGCCACCAACAAAAACTCCAGGGGGCCCGCAACTAATGAAAAACTGTTTTTT
CDR3 protein: CATNKNSRGPATNEKLFF
clone size: NA
V gene: TRBV10-1
D gene: TRBD1
J gene: TRBJ1-4

CDR3 DNA: TGTGCCAGCAGCTCGACAGCAACAGATGGCTACACCTTC
CDR3 protein: CASSSTATDGYTF
clone size: NA
V gene: TRBV5-8
D gene: NA
J gene: TRBJ1-2

CDR3 DNA: TGTGCCAGCAGCTGGGGACAGGGGAAGGGTTCACCCCTCCACTTT
CDR3 protein: CASSWGQGKGSPLHF
clone size: NA
V gene: TRBV5-4
D gene: TRBD1
J gene: TRBJ1-6

CDR3 DNA: TGTGCCAGCAGAGATTGGGACAGGGGATCGTGGCAGTTCTTC
CDR3 protein: CASRDWDRGSWQFF
clone size: NA
V gene: TRBV27
D gene: TRBD1
J gene: TRBJ2-1

CDR3 DNA: TGTGCCAGCAGTACGGGTATGAACACTGAAGCTTTCTTT
CDR3 protein: CASSTGMNTEAFF
clone size: NA
V gene: TRBV28
D gene: NA
J gene: TRBJ1-1

CDR3 DNA: TGTGCCAGCAGTATACGGGACAGGGGATACGAGCAGTACTTC
CDR3 protein: CASSIRDRGYEQYF
clone size: few
V gene: TRBV28
D gene: TRBD1
J gene: TRBJ2-7

CDR3 DNA: TGTGCCAGCAGCCAAGATCGGACAGGGTTTAATTCACCCCTCCACTTT
CDR3 protein: CASSQDRTGFNSPLHF
clone size: NA
V gene: TRBV3-1/TRBV3-2
D gene: TRBD1
J gene: TRBJ1-6

CDR3 DNA: TGTGCCAGCAGTCGCGCAGCCCTGTCAGGTCTGTTTTTT
CDR3 protein: CASSRAALSGLFF
clone size: NA
V gene: TRBV12-3/TRBV12-4
D gene: NA
J gene: TRBJ1-4

CDR3 DNA: TGCGCCAGCAGCCACCGACTAGCGGGAGCCTACGAGCAGTACTTC
CDR3 protein: CASSHRLAGAYEQYF
clone size: NA
V gene: TRBV4-3
D gene: TRBD2
J gene: TRBJ2-7

CDR3 DNA: TGTGCCAGCAGCTTAGTTTCCGGACTACGAGACAATGAGCAGTTCTTC
CDR3 protein: CASSLVSGLRDNEQFF
clone size: NA
V gene: TRBV7-2
D gene: NA
J gene: TRBJ2-1

CDR3 DNA: TGTGCCAGCGCCAGGGGTCTTGGGGAGACCCAGTACTTC
CDR3 protein: CASARGLGETQYF
clone size: few
V gene: TRBV6-5
D gene: NA
J gene: TRBJ2-5

CDR3 DNA: TGTGCCAGCAGTCGCTCCTCGACTAGATTAAGTAGCACAGATACGCAGTATTTT
CDR3 protein: CASSRSSTRLSSTDTQYF
clone size: NA
V gene: TRBV6-6
D gene: NA
J gene: TRBJ2-3

CDR3 DNA: TGTGCCAGCAGCTACCAATGGACAGGGGCCAACTATGGCTACACCTTC
CDR3 protein: CASSYQWTGANYGYTF
clone size: NA
V gene: TRBV5-5
D gene: TRBD1
J gene: TRBJ1-2

CDR3 DNA: TGTGCCAGCAGCAGACTCGGGAAGGGCACAGATACGCAGTATTTT
CDR3 protein: CASSRLGKGTDTQYF
clone size: NA
V gene: TRBV6-2/TRBV6-3
D gene: NA
J gene: TRBJ2-3

CDR3 DNA: TGTGCCAGCAGCTCCAACCCGGGACAGGGGTCTGAAGCTTTCTTT
CDR3 protein: CASSSNPGQGSEAFF
clone size: NA
V gene: TRBV7-2
D gene: TRBD1
J gene: TRBJ1-1

CDR3 DNA: TGTGCCAGCAGCTTACCCCGGGGGACCCAGTACTTC
CDR3 protein: CASSLPRGTQYF
clone size: few
V gene: TRBV7-2
D gene: NA
J gene: TRBJ2-5

CDR3 DNA: TGTGCCACCAGCAGAGATACAAGCACAGATACGCAGTATTTT
CDR3 protein: CATSRDTSTDTQYF
clone size: NA
V gene: TRBV15
D gene: NA
J gene: TRBJ2-3